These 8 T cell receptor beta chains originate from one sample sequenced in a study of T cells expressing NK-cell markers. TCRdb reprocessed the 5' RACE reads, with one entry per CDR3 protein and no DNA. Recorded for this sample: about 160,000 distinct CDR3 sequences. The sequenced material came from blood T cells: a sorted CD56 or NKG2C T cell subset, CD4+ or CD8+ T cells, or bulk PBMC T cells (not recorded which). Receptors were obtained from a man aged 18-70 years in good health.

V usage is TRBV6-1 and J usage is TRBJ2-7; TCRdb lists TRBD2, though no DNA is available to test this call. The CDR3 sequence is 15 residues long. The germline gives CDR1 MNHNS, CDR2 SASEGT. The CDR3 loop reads CASSLTSGGYYEQYF.

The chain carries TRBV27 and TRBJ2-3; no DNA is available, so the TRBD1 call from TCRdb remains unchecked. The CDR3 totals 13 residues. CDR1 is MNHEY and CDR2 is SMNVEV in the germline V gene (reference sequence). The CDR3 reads CASSPSGGDTQYF.

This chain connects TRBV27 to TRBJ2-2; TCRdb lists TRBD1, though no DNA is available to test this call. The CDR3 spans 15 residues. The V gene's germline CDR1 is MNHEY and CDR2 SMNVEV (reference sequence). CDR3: CASSLGSGWTGELFF.

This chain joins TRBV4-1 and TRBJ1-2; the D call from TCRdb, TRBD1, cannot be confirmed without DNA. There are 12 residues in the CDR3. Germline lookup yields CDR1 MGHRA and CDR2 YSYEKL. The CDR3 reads CASADRNYGYTF.

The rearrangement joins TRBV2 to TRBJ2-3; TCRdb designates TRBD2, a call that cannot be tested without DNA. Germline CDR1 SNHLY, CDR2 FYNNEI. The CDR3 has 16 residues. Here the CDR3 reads CASRVTSGVGTDTQYF.

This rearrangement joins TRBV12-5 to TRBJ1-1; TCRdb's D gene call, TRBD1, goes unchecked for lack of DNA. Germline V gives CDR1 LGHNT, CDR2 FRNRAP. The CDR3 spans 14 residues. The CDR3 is CASGTGHLGTEAFF. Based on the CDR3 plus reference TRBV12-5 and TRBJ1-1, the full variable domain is DARVTQTPRHKVTEMGQEVTMRCQPILGHNTVFWYRQTMMQGLELLAYFRNRAPLDDSGMPKDRFSAEMPDATLATLKIQPSEPRDSAVYFCASGTGHLGTEAFFGQGTRLTVV.

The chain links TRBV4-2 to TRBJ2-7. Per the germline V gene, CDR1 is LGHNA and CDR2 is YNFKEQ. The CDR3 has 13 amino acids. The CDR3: CASSQTRTYEQYF.

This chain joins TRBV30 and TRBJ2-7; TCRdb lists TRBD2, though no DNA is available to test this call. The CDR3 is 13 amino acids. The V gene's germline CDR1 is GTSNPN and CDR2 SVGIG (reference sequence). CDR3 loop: CAWSLAGGYEQYF.